This TCR beta chain appears in the sequencing data of a study of shared clonotypes between healthy human individuals. Generated by immunoSEQ multiplex PCR, the TCRdb table keeps only in-frame clones and is missing some. Found here are 1.4 million or so clones, around 98.5% of them singletons; the top ten hold 0.36%. This CDR3 is built from 14 residues. Germline V lookup: CDR1 SGDLS, CDR2 YYNGEE. Trimming removed 0 bases from V and 8 bases from J, with 13 bases in between. Naive CD45RA+ and memory CD45RA-negative subsets were split from CD4+ cells. The receptor was derived from a man aged 30-40 years in good health. Sequenced: naive CD4+ T cells sorted from blood. Subset in this sample: CD45RA+ positively selected. This rearrangement joins TRBV9 to TRBJ2-3; D is undetermined. CDR3 DNA: TGTGCCAGCAGCGTAGGAAGCTATCGAGCTACGCAGTATTTT. Amino acids: CASSVGSYRATQYF.